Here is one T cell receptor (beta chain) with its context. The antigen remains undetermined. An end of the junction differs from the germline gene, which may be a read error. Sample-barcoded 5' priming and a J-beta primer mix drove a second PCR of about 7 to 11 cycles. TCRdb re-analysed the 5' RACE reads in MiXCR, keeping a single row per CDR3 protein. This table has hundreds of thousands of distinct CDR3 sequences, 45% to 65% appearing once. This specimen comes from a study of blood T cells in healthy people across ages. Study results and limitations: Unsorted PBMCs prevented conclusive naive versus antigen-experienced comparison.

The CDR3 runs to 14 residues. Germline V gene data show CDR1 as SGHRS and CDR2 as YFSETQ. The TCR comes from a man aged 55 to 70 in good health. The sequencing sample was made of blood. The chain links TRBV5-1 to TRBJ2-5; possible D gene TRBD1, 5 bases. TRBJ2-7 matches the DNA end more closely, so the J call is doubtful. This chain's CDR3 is CANSLGDRGHEQYF. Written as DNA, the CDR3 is TGCGCCAACAGCTTAGGAGACAGAGGCCACGAGCAGTACTTC.